The present TCR beta chain was sequenced within a study of PD-L1 blockade in urothelial cancer. Overall study context: Blood analysis was done at 3 weeks (second dose) and 6 weeks after treatment began.

Data came from immunoSEQ multiplex PCR; TCRdb stores just in-frame clones and leaves some out. The data hold fewer than 65,000 clones, with around 88% observed a single time. Indicated time point: pretreatment peripheral blood. The study enrolled patients with locally advanced or metastatic urothelial carcinoma. Samples spanned pretreatment and treatment, with 1 to 8 time points per patient. This clone appeared once. This sample comprised PBMCs, obtained around atezolizumab (anti-PD-L1) treatment. The receptor was isolated from a woman aged 60-70 years with urothelial cancer.

CDR3 loop: CASSQDSRSNQPQHF. The CDR3 nucleotides are TGCGCCAGCAGCCAAGATTCCCGTAGCAATCAGCCCCAGCATTTT. The V and J genes are TRBV4-3 and TRBJ1-5; D gene ambiguous. V gave up 0 bases and J gave up 0 bases, with 6 bases separating them. The germline CDR1 and CDR2 sequences are LGHNA and YSLEER. This CDR3 is built from 15 residues.